Following are 17 T cell receptor beta chains from one sample sequenced in a study of blood T cell repertoires in COVID-19. Generated by immunoSEQ multiplex PCR, the TCRdb table keeps only in-frame clones and is missing some. This sample carries 76,000 or so clones, approximately 80% of them seen once, and the ten largest clones take approximately 12%. Source material: peripheral blood. These TCRs come from a man in his fifties with acute or convalescent COVID-19.

This chain joins TRBV4-3 and TRBJ2-1; D is undetermined. CDR3 length: 16 residues. Trimming shortened V by 0 bases and J by 0 bases, and 9 bases separated the two germline ends. The germline V gene encodes CDR1 LGHNA and CDR2 YSLEER. CDR3 nucleotide sequence: TGCGCCAGCAGCCAAGAAACAGCAAACTCCTACAATGAGCAGTTCTTC. Encoded protein: CASSQETANSYNEQFF.

The CDR3 DNA reads as TGTGCCATCGACAGGGGAAATAAGGGCTACACCTTC. Encoded protein: CAIDRGNKGYTF. The chain uses TRBV7-6 and TRBJ1-2, with 8 bases aligning to TRBD1. The V gene's germline CDR1 is SGHVS and CDR2 FNYEAQ. The J segment lost 8 bases and the V segment lost 10 bases, leaving 9 bases of the junction unmatched. The CDR3 sequence is 12 residues long.

Written as DNA, the CDR3 is TGTGCCAGCAGCTTTCCGACAGTGATTACCGGGGAGCTGTTTTTT. Encoded protein: CASSFPTVITGELFF. V is TRBV7-2 and J is TRBJ2-2; TRBD1 might be the D (5 bases). Germline lookup yields CDR1 SGHTA and CDR2 FQGNSA. CDR3 size: 15 residues. V lost 3 bases, J lost 5 bases, and 13 bases lay in between.

A few counts support this clone. The genes are TRBV28 and TRBJ1-5, with 9 bases fitting TRBD1. CDR1 MDHEN and CDR2 SYDVKM come from the germline V gene. The CDR3 is 15 amino acids. The junction had 6 bases not matched to a gene; V was cut back by 4 bases and J by 5 bases. The CDR3 bases are TGTGCCAGCAGTTGGGGACAGGGTGGATATCAGCCCCAGCATTTT. This gives the protein CASSWGQGGYQPQHF. Full variable domain (rest looked up from reference TRBV28 and TRBJ1-5): DVKVTQSSRYLVKRTGEKVFLECVQDMDHENMFWYRQDPGLGLRLIYFSYDVKMKEKGDIPEGYSVSREKKERFSLILESASTNQTSMYLCASSWGQGGYQPQHFGDGTRLSIL.

The CDR3 is CASIGLAGPPEQYF. In nucleotides, the CDR3 is TGTGCCAGCATCGGACTAGCGGGGCCCCCCGAGCAGTACTTC. The chain recombines TRBV2 with TRBJ2-7; 12 bases map to TRBD2. J was trimmed by 6 bases and V by 7 bases; bases with no gene match: 7. CDR3 size: 14 residues. CDR1 SNHLY and CDR2 FYNNEI come from the germline V gene.

The chain is built from TRBV27 and TRBJ1-4; perhaps TRBD1 as D (5 bases). The V and J ends lost 3 bases and 7 bases respectively, with 18 bases between them. Germline-derived CDR1 and CDR2 are MNHEY and SMNVEV (reference sequence). The CDR3 loop spans 16 amino acids. The CDR3 loop reads CASSFGGAGSGEKLFF. CDR3 in DNA: TGTGCCAGCAGTTTCGGGGGTGCCGGGTCGGGTGAAAAACTGTTTTTT.

In the case of this clone: A junction end diverges from the germline sequence, so it may reflect a read error. The DNA for the CDR3 is TGTGCCGGCAGCCGCCAGATCAATCAGCCCCAGCATTTT. Translating gives CAGSRQINQPQHF. This chain connects TRBV3-1 (or the pseudogene TRBV3-2) to TRBJ1-5; D is unresolved. Germline V gives CDR1 LGHDT, CDR2 YNNKEL (reference sequence). The CDR3 has 13 residues.

This clone appeared a few times. The V and J genes are TRBV10-2 and TRBJ1-5, with D possibly matching TRBD1 (6 bases). There are 15 residues in the CDR3. Trimming removed 6 bases at V and 0 bases at J, with 12 bases between. Germline V gives CDR1 WSHSY, CDR2 SAAADI. The CDR3 loop reads CASSRDIYSNQPQHF. The CDR3, as DNA: TGCGCCAGCAGCCGGGACATCTATAGCAATCAGCCCCAGCATTTT.

This chain links TRBV15 with TRBJ2-7, with 10 bases aligning to TRBD2. Trimming removed 1 base from V and 5 bases from J; junction bases left unmatched: 5. Germline-derived CDR1 and CDR2 are LNHNV and YYDKDF (reference sequence). The CDR3 extends over 15 amino acids. CDR3 region: CATSRASGTSDEQYF. The DNA for the CDR3 is TGTGCCACCAGCAGAGCCTCCGGGACTAGCGACGAGCAGTACTTC.

The chain carries TRBV28 and TRBJ1-5, with 7 bases aligning to TRBD1. CDR1 and CDR2 (germline): MDHEN, SYDVKM. The CDR3 totals 16 residues. V lost 2 bases and J lost 11; bases outside the gene matches: 15. For the CDR3, the DNA is TGTGCCAGCAGTTTAGGGGTGGGGCCCGGGACAGAGTCCCAGCATTTT. Translating gives CASSLGVGPGTESQHF.

The gene calls are TRBV7-2 and TRBJ1-1; TRBD1 aligns across 7 bases. V lost 4 bases and J lost 6; bases outside the gene matches: 11. Per germline, CDR1 SGHTA and CDR2 FQGNSA. CDR3 length equals 15 residues. DNA of the CDR3: TGTGCCAGCAGCTCAGGGAGACAGGGTAACGCTGAAGCTTTCTTT. Residues: CASSSGRQGNAEAFF.

This clone was seen just once. This sequence joins TRBV30 and TRBJ1-5, with 7 nucleotides matching TRBD1. The trim removed 3 bases at V and 2 bases at J, leaving 4 bases unmatched. CDR3 size: 14 residues. Germline V lookup: CDR1 GTSNPN, CDR2 SVGIG (reference sequence). The CDR3 loop reads CAWSPGQGNQPQHF. The CDR3 bases are TGTGCCTGGAGCCCCGGACAGGGCAATCAGCCCCAGCATTTT. The full variable domain, rest sourced from reference TRBV30 and TRBJ1-5, is SQTIHQWPATLVQPVGSPLSLECTVEGTSNPNLYWYRQAAGRGLQLLFYSVGIGQISSEVPQNLSASRPQDRQFILSSKKLLLSDSGFYLCAWSPGQGNQPQHFGDGTRLSIL.

The chain links TRBV11-3 to TRBJ2-2; TRBD2 might be the D (6 bases). CDR1 is SGHNT, CDR2 YENEEA, per germline. The length of the CDR3 is 14 residues. Trimming shortened V by 1 base and J by 4 bases, and 7 bases separated the two germline ends. The CDR3 reads CASSLGAGTGELFF. CDR3 nucleotide sequence: TGTGCCAGCAGCTTAGGAGCGGGCACCGGGGAGCTGTTTTTT.

This chain joins TRBV7-3 and TRBJ1-1; TRBD1 matches at 8 bases. This CDR3 is built from 20 residues. J gave up 0 bases and V 5 bases, and 20 bases lay outside the gene matches. The germline V gene has CDR1 SGHTA and CDR2 FQGTGA. CDR3 in amino acids: CASSHSTGVAPRWMNTEAFF. Here the CDR3 DNA reads TGTGCCAGCAGCCATTCGACAGGGGTGGCGCCGAGATGGATGAACACTGAAGCTTTCTTT.

The chain combines TRBV5-6 with TRBJ1-2; D is unclear. The germline V gene has CDR1 SGHDT and CDR2 YYEEEE. Trimming removed 4 bases at V and 4 bases at J, with 14 bases between. The CDR3 length is 14 residues. CDR3 residues: CASSPWAYSYGYTF. CDR3 nucleotide sequence: TGTGCCAGCAGCCCTTGGGCTTACAGCTATGGCTACACCTTC.

The J gene is TRBJ2-5, the V gene TRBV9; D is unclear. The CDR3 covers 15 residues. Trimming stripped 3 bases from V and 1 base from J, with 13 bases between. Germline values: CDR1 SGDLS, CDR2 YYNGEE. CDR3 region: CASSGPRRTQETQYF. The CDR3 DNA is TGTGCCAGCAGCGGACCCAGGCGAACCCAAGAGACCCAGTACTTC.

This clone was detected only a few times. This chain joins TRBV5-1 and TRBJ1-4; 12 bases fit TRBD1. Germline V lookup: CDR1 SGHRS, CDR2 YFSETQ. The V segment lost 5 bases and the J segment 8 bases; nucleotides outside the gene matches: 4. This CDR3 has 14 residues. The CDR3 DNA reads TGCGCCAGCAGGTCCGGGACAGGGGGCGAAAAACTGTTTTTT. It specifies CASRSGTGGEKLFF.